The 19 T cell receptor beta chains given below trace back to one sample, sequenced in a study of shared clonotypes between healthy human individuals (dated by TCRdb to 2019 to 2021). The protocol used for the library was the immunoSEQ multiplex PCR assay. In TCRdb, the immuneACCESS table is reduced to in-frame sequences with V and J assigned. These tables do not hold every clone; where another copy was compared, an unresolved V gene accounts for under half, and the others remain unexplained. The sample data list 900,000 to 1,200,000 clones, and 70% to 80% of these were observed just once. Roughly 0.62% of the sample is taken by the ten largest. The sample comprised memory CD4+ T cells from PBMCs. What this sample's cell subset or site label stands for: CD45RA-negative fraction. Source of these receptors: a man between 18 and 35 years old in good health. Some clones in this sample may be carry-over from other donors' samples.

This rearrangement joins TRBV2 to TRBJ2-2; TRBD1 is a possible D gene (7 bases). Trimming took off 8 bases at V and 5 bases at J, with 18 bases between the two ends. The CDR3 is 15 amino acids. CDR1 SNHLY and CDR2 FYNNEI come from the germline V gene. CDR3 sequence: CASRGNRGRTGELFF. The CDR3 region has the DNA TGTGCCAGCCGGGGGAACAGGGGAAGAACCGGGGAGCTGTTTTTT.

The chain uses TRBV5-1 and TRBJ2-5; D possibly matches TRBD1 or TRBD2 (5 bases each). Per the germline V gene, CDR1 is SGHRS and CDR2 is YFSETQ. The CDR3 runs 15 residues. Trimming pared 6 bases from V and 2 bases from J, leaving 17 bases between. This CDR3 is CASTPKRGVQETQYF. The CDR3 DNA reads as TGCGCCAGCACCCCCAAAAGGGGAGTTCAAGAGACCCAGTACTTC.

The chain carries TRBV5-6 and TRBJ2-7, with D possibly being TRBD1 or TRBD2 (8 bases each). The germline V and J ends were trimmed by 0 bases and 5 bases, with 24 bases remaining between them. Germline CDR1 SGHDT, CDR2 YYEEEE. CDR3 size: 18 residues. The DNA of the CDR3 is TGTGCCAGCAGCTTGGGAGGTGGACTAGCTGGACAGGGTGACGAGCAGTACTTC. It codes for CASSLGGGLAGQGDEQYF.

The genes are TRBV5-1 and TRBJ1-4; 10 nucleotides line up with TRBD1. The CDR3 runs 15 residues. Germline CDR1 reads SGHRS; CDR2 reads YFSETQ. The J segment lost 6 bases and the V segment lost 4 bases, leaving 6 bases of the junction unmatched. In DNA form, the CDR3 reads TGCGCCAGCAGCCTGGACGGGACAGGGGATGAAAAACTGTTTTTT. Encoded protein: CASSLDGTGDEKLFF.

The chain employs TRBV7-6 and TRBJ2-2; no clear D. Trimming cost V 1 base and J 6 bases, with 6 bases left between them. CDR3 length equals 13 residues. Germline CDR1 is SGHVS and CDR2 is FNYEAQ. The CDR3 coding sequence is TGTGCCAGCAGCTTAGTCCGTCCCGGGGAGCTGTTTTTT. This codes for CASSLVRPGELFF.

This clone showed up just a few times. The V and J genes are TRBV5-1 and TRBJ2-5; 13 nucleotides align to TRBD2. CDR1 is SGHRS and CDR2 is YFSETQ in the germline V gene. With 2 bases clipped from V and 2 bases from J, the junction kept 6 bases outside the gene matches. The CDR3 is 17 amino acids. The CDR3 loop reads CASSLTMGLAGQETQYF. The CDR3 region has the DNA TGCGCCAGCAGCTTAACCATGGGACTAGCGGGACAAGAGACCCAGTACTTC.

This clone was recorded a few times. The chain combines TRBV19 with TRBJ2-2; the D gene is possibly TRBD1 (5 bases). Germline V gene data show CDR1 as LNHDA and CDR2 as SQIVND (reference sequence). V gave up 6 bases and J gave up 2 bases, with 16 bases separating them. The CDR3 loop spans 16 amino acids. The CDR3 nucleotides read TGTGCCAGTAGGAGCTATGGACAATCTAACACCGGGGAGCTGTTTTTT. Translating gives CASRSYGQSNTGELFF.

The chain links TRBV7-2 to TRBJ1-1, with 10 bases aligning to TRBD1. V dropped 5 bases and J dropped 4; count of bases not matched to a gene: 7. Germline values: CDR1 SGHTA, CDR2 FQGNSA. The CDR3 consists of 15 residues. This chain's CDR3 is CASSPRTGGATEAFF. Here the CDR3 DNA reads TGTGCCAGCAGCCCCCGGACAGGGGGAGCCACTGAAGCTTTCTTT.

J is TRBJ1-4 and V is TRBV7-9; 8 bases are a match to TRBD1. In germline, CDR1 is SEHNR, CDR2 FQNEAQ (reference sequence). Unmatched junction bases numbered 7, after V lost 6 bases and J lost 7 bases. The CDR3 length is 14 residues. CDR3 in amino acids: CASRPTGGPEKLFF. The CDR3 DNA reads as TGTGCCAGCAGACCTACAGGGGGGCCTGAAAAACTGTTTTTT.

In its sample, this clone was seen many times. This chain joins TRBV28 and TRBJ2-2; no firm D call. The CDR3 totals 14 residues. Trimming cost V 6 bases and J 8 bases, with 16 bases left between them. CDR1 is MDHEN and CDR2 is SYDVKM in the germline V gene. The CDR3 DNA reads as TGTGCCAGCAGCGGTACGGCGGACGCAGGGGAGCTGTTTTTT. It codes for CASSGTADAGELFF.

The chain recombines TRBV29-1 with TRBJ2-3; D not certain. The CDR3 has 19 amino acids. V lost 7 bases and J lost 0, with 29 bases in between. Germline CDR1 is SQVTM and CDR2 is ANQGSEA. In DNA form, the CDR3 reads TGCAGCGCTACCTACCCCTTAGCCCCGGCTGCGATGAGCACAGATACGCAGTATTTT. It yields the protein CSATYPLAPAAMSTDTQYF.

The CDR3 bases are TGCGCCAGCAGCTCAAGCCACGGGACTAGCGGGAGGGAAGAGACCCAGTACTTC. It yields the protein CASSSSHGTSGREETQYF. V and J are TRBV5-1 and TRBJ2-5; the match to TRBD2 covers 16 bases. CDR1 is SGHRS, CDR2 YFSETQ, per germline. Trimming at V came to 3 bases and at J to 3 bases, leaving 8 bases not matched to a gene. This CDR3 contains 18 residues.

The rearrangement links TRBV20-1 to TRBJ2-7, with 10 bases matching TRBD1. Germline CDR1 DFQATT, CDR2 SNEGSKA (reference sequence). The CDR3 extends over 11 amino acids. V was clipped by 6 bases and J by 5 bases; unmatched bases: 1. CDR3 sequence reads: CSAGTGDEQYF. The DNA of the CDR3 is TGCAGTGCCGGGACAGGGGACGAGCAGTACTTC.

This clone occurred once. The gene calls are TRBV19 and TRBJ2-2; D gene uncertain. This CDR3 contains 12 residues. The germline V gene has CDR1 LNHDA and CDR2 SQIVND (reference sequence). The V end was cut by 10 bases, the J end by 5 bases, with 11 bases between. CDR3 amino acids: CATLLVTGELFF. The CDR3, as DNA: TGTGCCACGCTATTGGTTACCGGGGAGCTGTTTTTT.

This chain connects TRBV6-6 to TRBJ1-2, with D possibly TRBD1 on 6 matching bases. There are 13 residues in the CDR3. V lost 1 base and J 8 bases, leaving 11 bases between the germline ends. From germline, CDR1 is MNHNY and CDR2 SVGAGI (reference sequence). The CDR3 sequence is CASSYLQGYGYTF. DNA for the CDR3: TGTGCCAGCAGTTACTTACAGGGATACGGCTACACCTTC.

Worth noting for this clone: This likely reflects a read error, since a far larger clone is one base away. The chain has TRBV5-6 and TRBJ2-5, with D possibly being TRBD1 or TRBD2 (6 bases each). The J call may be mistaken, given a closer DNA end match to TRBJ2-7. CDR1 is SGHDT, CDR2 YYEEEE, per germline. This CDR3 comprises 13 residues. The CDR3 spells CASSRGPRSEQYF. CDR3 in DNA: TGTGCCAGCAGTCGGGGGCCTAGGAGCGAGCAGTACTTC.

The J gene is TRBJ2-1, the V gene TRBV2; perhaps TRBD2 as D (6 bases). V lost 5 bases to trimming and J lost 6 bases, with 11 bases between them. CDR1 is SNHLY and CDR2 is FYNNEI in the germline V gene. CDR3 length: 13 amino acids. In DNA form, the CDR3 reads TGTGCCAGCAGTCGGGAGCCTGGCAATGAGCAGTTCTTC. Translation gives CASSREPGNEQFF. Based on the CDR3 plus reference TRBV2 and TRBJ2-1, the full variable domain is EPEVTQTPSHQVTQMGQEVILRCVPISNHLYFYWYRQILGQKVEFLVSFYNNEISEKSEIFDDQFSVERPDGSNFTLKIRSTKLEDSAMYFCASSREPGNEQFFGPGTRLTVL.

This chain joins TRBV18 and TRBJ1-1; tentatively, D is TRBD1 (5 bases). This CDR3 is 14 amino acids long. Germline V CDR1 and CDR2: KGHSH, LQKENI. Trimming removed 6 bases at V and 1 base at J, with 12 bases between. CDR3 region: CASSQGSGNTEAFF. The CDR3 bases are TGTGCCAGCTCGCAGGGTTCAGGGAACACTGAAGCTTTCTTT.

The chain combines TRBV28 with TRBJ2-7, with a weak D call TRBD1 (6 bases). The CDR3 contains 15 residues. Per germline, CDR1 MDHEN and CDR2 SYDVKM. Trimming stripped 5 bases from V and 2 bases from J, with 16 bases between. CDR3 bases: TGTGCCAGCAGTCGCCCAGGGGCACAGGCCTACGAGCAGTACTTC. It yields the protein CASSRPGAQAYEQYF.